The next 21 T cell receptor beta chains were all read from a single sample in a study of T cell responses to AZD1222 COVID-19 vaccine. The table came from immunoSEQ multiplex PCR; TCRdb's copy has only in-frame clones and leaves some out. The table includes over 130,000 clones, 75% to 95% detected once. The sample was peripheral blood, taken 28 days after the second dose of the MenACWY control vaccine. The receptors derive from an adult who received the MenACWY meningococcal vaccine as a control.

J is TRBJ1-6 and V is TRBV18; 7 bases fit TRBD1. The V gene's germline CDR1 is KGHSH and CDR2 LQKENI. V trimming: 2 bases; J trimming: 5 bases; junction bases outside the gene matches: 6. There are 16 residues in the CDR3. CDR3 protein: CASSPAGTVNNSPLHF. The CDR3 DNA reads as TGTGCCAGCTCACCAGCCGGGACAGTAAATAATTCACCCCTCCACTTT.

Regarding this clone: The sample carries other DNA sequences with the same CDR3. This rearrangement joins TRBV28 to TRBJ2-7; 11 bases fit TRBD2. The germline V gene has CDR1 MDHEN and CDR2 SYDVKM. The length of the CDR3 is 15 residues. V shed 3 bases and J 4 bases; nucleotides not matched to a gene: 5. The chain's CDR3 is CASSFRTSGPYEQYF. As DNA, the CDR3 is TGTGCCAGCAGTTTCCGGACTAGCGGGCCTTACGAGCAGTACTTC. Using reference TRBV28 and TRBJ2-7 for the parts outside the CDR3, the full variable domain is DVKVTQSSRYLVKRTGEKVFLECVQDMDHENMFWYRQDPGLGLRLIYFSYDVKMKEKGDIPEGYSVSREKKERFSLILESASTNQTSMYLCASSFRTSGPYEQYFGPGTRLTVT.

The gene calls are TRBV6-1 and TRBJ1-5; a possible D gene is TRBD1 (5 bases). The germline V gene encodes CDR1 MNHNS and CDR2 SASEGT. The length of the CDR3 is 13 residues. V lost 1 base and J lost 9, with 10 bases in between. The CDR3 protein is CASSEVTALPQHF. Here the CDR3 DNA reads TGTGCCAGCAGTGAAGTGACAGCTCTGCCCCAGCATTTT.

Here the CDR3 DNA reads TGTGCCATCAGTGAGTCGACCGGGACAGGGAGTAACTATGGCTACACCTTC. Translation gives CAISESTGTGSNYGYTF. This sequence joins TRBV10-3 and TRBJ1-2, with 9 nucleotides matching TRBD1. Germline values: CDR1 ENHRY, CDR2 SYGVKD. The CDR3 is made up of 17 amino acids. V was clipped by 0 bases and J by 1 base; unmatched bases: 6.

The chain recombines TRBV24-1 with TRBJ2-7; no reliable D call. This CDR3 spans 16 amino acids. Germline loops: CDR1 KGHDR, CDR2 SFDVKD. Trimming cost V 7 bases and J 3 bases, with 21 bases left between them. Written as DNA, the CDR3 is TGTGCCACCAGGGGTCTTCAGGCGCGGCCGAACTACGAGCAGTACTTC. It translates to CATRGLQARPNYEQYF.

J is TRBJ2-7 and V is TRBV7-9, with D uncertain. Germline V gene lookup returns CDR1 SEHNR and CDR2 FQNEAQ (reference sequence). The CDR3 consists of 11 residues. Trimming shortened V by 5 bases and J by 3 bases, and 5 bases separated the two germline ends. The CDR3 is CASSPLYEQYF. CDR3 DNA sequence: TGTGCCAGCAGCCCTCTCTACGAGCAGTACTTC.

This chain connects TRBV6-2 or TRBV6-3 to TRBJ2-7, with D possibly being TRBD1 or TRBD2 (5 bases each). V lost 2 bases and J 6 bases, leaving 17 bases between the germline ends. Per the germline V gene, CDR1 is MNHEY and CDR2 is SVGEGT. CDR3 length: 15 amino acids. CDR3 protein: CASSYDVSGDGEQYF. In DNA, the CDR3 is TGTGCCAGCAGTTACGATGTGTCTGGGGACGGCGAGCAGTACTTC.

The V call is TRBV5-1, the J call TRBJ2-7, with D tentatively TRBD2 (6 bases). V lost 2 bases and J 2 bases, leaving 8 bases between the germline ends. Germline lookup yields CDR1 SGHRS and CDR2 YFSETQ. This CDR3 comprises 13 residues. The CDR3 bases are TGCGCCAGCAGCTTCGGCGGGGCCTACGAGCAGTACTTC. It specifies CASSFGGAYEQYF.

The V and J genes are TRBV6-4 and TRBJ1-1; no definite D call. This CDR3 contains 13 residues. Germline CDR1 and CDR2: MRHNA and SNTAGT. V shed 6 bases and J shed 8 bases, with 16 bases lying between them. CDR3 DNA: TGTGCCAGCAGAGCCGTGGACGACGGGGAAGCTTTCTTT. It specifies CASRAVDDGEAFF.

This chain uses TRBV2 with TRBJ1-4; possible D gene TRBD1, 5 bases. V was shortened by 5 bases and J by 2 bases, with 15 bases between the two germline ends. This CDR3 spans 16 amino acids. Germline CDR1 is SNHLY and CDR2 is FYNNEI. Here the CDR3 reads CASSPDRPVTNEKLFF. Written as DNA, the CDR3 is TGTGCCAGCAGTCCAGACAGACCCGTGACTAATGAAAAACTGTTTTTT.

This chain links TRBV7-8 with TRBJ2-7; D remains ambiguous. Germline CDR1 SGHVS, CDR2 FQNEAQ. Trimming removed 2 bases at V and 1 base at J, with 9 bases between. The CDR3 covers 14 residues. CDR3 sequence (DNA): TGTGCCAGCAGCTTATTGGCCGGATCCTACGAGCAGTACTTC. Amino acid sequence: CASSLLAGSYEQYF.

The genes are TRBV28 and TRBJ2-6; D is uncertain. The germline CDR1 and CDR2 sequences are MDHEN and SYDVKM. The CDR3 has 17 residues. V lost 3 bases, J lost 0 bases, and 12 bases lay in between. In DNA form, the CDR3 reads TGTGCCAGCAGTTTGTCGAGCGCAAACTCTGGGGCCAACGTCCTGACTTTC. It specifies CASSLSSANSGANVLTF.

This sequence joins TRBV19 and TRBJ1-6; TRBD1 is a possible D gene (5 bases). CDR3 size: 15 residues. The V end was cut by 4 bases, the J end by 0 bases, with 7 bases between. Germline assignment: CDR1 LNHDA and CDR2 SQIVND (reference sequence). The CDR3 loop is CASSRQISYNSPLHF. The DNA of the CDR3 is TGTGCCAGTAGTAGACAGATCTCCTATAATTCACCCCTCCACTTT.

The gene calls are TRBV30 and TRBJ2-7; weak D call: TRBD2 (6 bases). V was pared by 7 bases and J by 6 bases, with 19 bases between. From germline, CDR1 is GTSNPN and CDR2 SVGIG (reference sequence). The CDR3 extends over 13 amino acids. The CDR3 protein is CALEGGDDSEQYF. CDR3 in DNA: TGTGCCTTGGAGGGCGGGGATGATAGCGAGCAGTACTTC.

V usage is TRBV28 and J usage is TRBJ1-4; 10 nucleotides align to TRBD1. V shed 5 bases, J shed 8 bases, and the junction held 17 bases outside the gene matches. The CDR3 covers 18 residues. The germline CDR1 and CDR2 sequences are MDHEN and SYDVKM. In nucleotides, the CDR3 is TGTGCCAGCAGTACCACCGGGACAGGGGACGGGACGGGGGAAAAACTGTTTTTT. Amino acid sequence: CASSTTGTGDGTGEKLFF.

The V call is TRBV24-1, the J call TRBJ2-1, with 8 bases identical to TRBD2. Germline loops: CDR1 KGHDR, CDR2 SFDVKD. This CDR3 comprises 20 residues. The V gene end was trimmed by 3 bases and the J gene end by 0 bases; junction bases not matched to a gene: 15. CDR3 DNA sequence: TGTGCCACCAGTGATGCCTCGGCTGGCGGGAGGCTGAGCTCCTACAATGAGCAGTTCTTC. Protein sequence: CATSDASAGGRLSSYNEQFF.

This clone was seen once. V and J are TRBV6-1 and TRBJ1-2; D is unresolved. The CDR3 consists of 13 residues. Deletions cut 3 bases from V and 8 bases from J, with 13 bases between. Germline CDR1 MNHNS, CDR2 SASEGT. DNA for the CDR3: TGTGCCAGCAGTGATTGGGAGGGCGGGGGCTACACCTTC. It encodes CASSDWEGGGYTF.

The CDR3 DNA sequence: TGTGCCGACTCCCTCGGGGGCATGAGTTCACCCCTCCACTTT. Amino acids: CADSLGGMSSPLHF. The V and J genes are TRBV11-3 and TRBJ1-6, with a weak D call TRBD1 (6 bases). This CDR3 comprises 14 residues. Germline V gives CDR1 SGHNT, CDR2 YENEEA. V was clipped by 11 bases and J by 9 bases, with 20 bases between them.

V gene TRBV19 combines with J gene TRBJ2-7, with TRBD1 matching over 9 bases. Germline V gives CDR1 LNHDA, CDR2 SQIVND (reference sequence). This CDR3 is 14 amino acids long. V trimming: 4 bases; J trimming: 3 bases; junction bases outside the gene matches: 4. CDR3: CASSTGQGGYEQYF. CDR3 bases: TGTGCCAGTAGTACGGGACAGGGAGGCTACGAGCAGTACTTC.

The chain employs TRBV5-1 and TRBJ2-7, with 8 positions matching TRBD1. The CDR3 totals 13 residues. V lost 3 bases and J lost 5; bases outside the gene matches: 4. Germline CDR1 is SGHRS and CDR2 is YFSETQ. The CDR3: CASSWTGTNEQYF. The CDR3 DNA reads TGCGCCAGCAGCTGGACAGGGACCAACGAGCAGTACTTC.

The chain joins TRBV13 to TRBJ2-7, with D unresolved. The CDR3 totals 14 residues. V was trimmed by 2 bases and J by 1 base, leaving 9 bases between them. The germline gives CDR1 PRHDT, CDR2 FYEKMQ (reference sequence). CDR3 amino acids: CASSLTPGSYEQYF. The CDR3 bases are TGTGCCAGCAGCTTAACACCGGGTTCCTACGAGCAGTACTTC.